A selection of T cell receptor beta chains follows, all from one sample in a study of cytomegalovirus exposure and HLA in healthy donors. This table comes from immunoSEQ multiplex PCR, and its TCRdb copy is limited to in-frame clones, with some not included. The data contain some 120,000 clones, about four fifths of them singletons. Sequencing was carried out using PBMCs. The source is a woman younger than 30 in good health and CMV-seronegative. The CDR3 runs from the conserved cysteine through the conserved F or W. Fields, in order: V gene, CDR3 length, D gene, clone size, J gene, CDR3 protein, CDR3 DNA. D genes are given only for firm matches. The size field is filled for only some rows; it gives once, few, many or a size class.

v_call: TRBV30; cdr3_length: 13; d_call: TRBD1; clone_size: .; j_call: TRBJ1-1; cdr3_aa: CAWSGDRGPEAFF; cdr3_nt: TGTGCCTGGAGTGGGGACAGGGGCCCTGAAGCTTTCTTT
v_call: TRBV18; cdr3_length: 15; d_call: .; clone_size: .; j_call: TRBJ1-4; cdr3_aa: CASSPPQTTNEKLFF; cdr3_nt: TGTGCCAGCTCACCACCCCAGACAACTAATGAAAAACTGTTTTTT
v_call: TRBV27; cdr3_length: 15; d_call: TRBD2; clone_size: once; j_call: TRBJ2-1; cdr3_aa: CASSPIAGGDNEQFF; cdr3_nt: TGTGCCAGCAGTCCCATAGCGGGAGGTGACAATGAGCAGTTCTTC
v_call: TRBV4-1; cdr3_length: 15; d_call: TRBD1; clone_size: few; j_call: TRBJ2-5; cdr3_aa: CASSVRTGVKETQYF; cdr3_nt: TGCGCCAGCAGCGTCCGGACAGGGGTTAAGGAGACCCAGTACTTC
v_call: TRBV27; cdr3_length: 13; d_call: .; clone_size: .; j_call: TRBJ1-1; cdr3_aa: CASSLLGGTEAFF; cdr3_nt: TGTGCCAGCAGTTTATTAGGCGGGACTGAAGCTTTCTTT
v_call: TRBV11-3; cdr3_length: 14; d_call: TRBD2; clone_size: .; j_call: TRBJ2-5; cdr3_aa: CASSLGGREETQYF; cdr3_nt: TGTGCCAGCAGCTTAGGCGGGAGGGAAGAGACCCAGTACTTC
v_call: TRBV2; cdr3_length: 12; d_call: TRBD1; clone_size: .; j_call: TRBJ1-1; cdr3_aa: CASDRANTEAFF; cdr3_nt: TGTGCCAGCGACAGGGCGAACACTGAAGCTTTCTTT
v_call: TRBV30; cdr3_length: 12; d_call: .; clone_size: .; j_call: TRBJ1-2; cdr3_aa: CAWRTSQYGYTF; cdr3_nt: TGTGCCTGGAGGACAAGCCAGTATGGCTACACCTTC
v_call: TRBV14; cdr3_length: 13; d_call: TRBD2; clone_size: .; j_call: TRBJ2-1; cdr3_aa: CASKAGGLNEQFF; cdr3_nt: TGTGCCAGCAAAGCGGGAGGACTCAATGAGCAGTTCTTC
v_call: TRBV15; cdr3_length: 16; d_call: .; clone_size: once; j_call: TRBJ1-2; cdr3_aa: CATSREPPGQYYGYTF; cdr3_nt: TGTGCCACCAGCAGAGAACCCCCAGGGCAGTACTATGGCTACACCTTC
v_call: TRBV4-3; cdr3_length: 15; d_call: TRBD1; clone_size: .; j_call: TRBJ2-7; cdr3_aa: CASSLRQGVSYEQYF; cdr3_nt: TGCGCCAGCAGCCTTCGACAGGGTGTCTCCTACGAGCAGTACTTC
v_call: TRBV7-9; cdr3_length: 14; d_call: .; clone_size: .; j_call: TRBJ1-1; cdr3_aa: CASSLEGMGTEAFF; cdr3_nt: TGTGCCAGCAGCTTAGAGGGGATGGGGACTGAAGCTTTCTTT
v_call: TRBV18; cdr3_length: 14; d_call: .; clone_size: .; j_call: TRBJ1-5; cdr3_aa: CASSPGQGGQPQHF; cdr3_nt: TGTGCCAGCTCACCGGGCCAGGGAGGTCAGCCCCAGCATTTT
v_call: TRBV5-1; cdr3_length: 13; d_call: .; clone_size: .; j_call: TRBJ1-5; cdr3_aa: CASSPGSNQPQHF; cdr3_nt: TGCGCCAGCAGCCCCGGGAGCAATCAGCCCCAGCATTTT
v_call: TRBV25-1; cdr3_length: 14; d_call: TRBD2; clone_size: .; j_call: TRBJ2-1; cdr3_aa: CASGVAGVMNEQFF; cdr3_nt: TGTGCCAGCGGTGTAGCGGGAGTAATGAATGAGCAGTTCTTC
v_call: TRBV19; cdr3_length: 14; d_call: TRBD2; clone_size: .; j_call: TRBJ2-7; cdr3_aa: CASSTAGGHYEQYF; cdr3_nt: TGTGCCAGTAGTACAGCGGGAGGCCACTACGAGCAGTACTTC
v_call: TRBV7-2; cdr3_length: 16; d_call: .; clone_size: .; j_call: TRBJ2-3; cdr3_aa: CASSLAPTGSTDTQYF; cdr3_nt: TGTGCCAGCAGCTTAGCGCCGACAGGAAGCACAGATACGCAGTATTTT
v_call: TRBV18; cdr3_length: 15; d_call: TRBD1; clone_size: .; j_call: TRBJ1-2; cdr3_aa: CASSPLQGADYGYTF; cdr3_nt: TGTGCCAGCTCACCGCTACAGGGGGCTGACTATGGCTACACCTTC
v_call: TRBV5-1; cdr3_length: 13; d_call: TRBD1; clone_size: few; j_call: TRBJ1-2; cdr3_aa: CASSDGTGNGYTF; cdr3_nt: TGCGCCAGCAGCGACGGGACAGGGAATGGCTACACCTTC
v_call: TRBV2; cdr3_length: 14; d_call: .; clone_size: .; j_call: TRBJ1-1; cdr3_aa: CASSEWLENTEAFF; cdr3_nt: TGTGCCAGCAGTGAATGGCTAGAGAACACTGAAGCTTTCTTT
v_call: TRBV7-9; cdr3_length: 19; d_call: .; clone_size: .; j_call: TRBJ2-7; cdr3_aa: CASSSLWQQGRGLSYEQYF; cdr3_nt: TGTGCCAGCAGCTCTCTCTGGCAGCAGGGGCGTGGACTCTCCTACGAGCAGTACTTC
v_call: TRBV5-6; cdr3_length: 15; d_call: TRBD1; clone_size: .; j_call: TRBJ1-4; cdr3_aa: CASSLNRGRNEKLFF; cdr3_nt: TGTGCCAGCAGCTTAAACAGGGGGCGGAATGAAAAACTGTTTTTT
v_call: TRBV9; cdr3_length: 15; d_call: .; clone_size: .; j_call: TRBJ2-7; cdr3_aa: CASSVGPTPDYEQYF; cdr3_nt: TGTGCCAGCAGCGTGGGCCCAACCCCGGACTACGAGCAGTACTTC
v_call: TRBV19; cdr3_length: 16; d_call: TRBD1; clone_size: .; j_call: TRBJ1-1; cdr3_aa: CASRTHSGGLNTEAFF; cdr3_nt: TGTGCCAGTAGGACCCACTCAGGGGGCCTGAACACTGAAGCTTTCTTT
v_call: TRBV18; cdr3_length: 15; d_call: .; clone_size: .; j_call: TRBJ1-5; cdr3_aa: CASSPRQDSNQPQHF; cdr3_nt: TGTGCCAGCTCACCTCGACAGGATAGCAATCAGCCCCAGCATTTT
v_call: TRBV19; cdr3_length: 15; d_call: TRBD2; clone_size: .; j_call: TRBJ2-5; cdr3_aa: CASSWGLAAGETQYF; cdr3_nt: TGTGCCAGTAGTTGGGGACTAGCGGCAGGAGAGACCCAGTACTTC
v_call: TRBV27; cdr3_length: 17; d_call: TRBD1; clone_size: once; j_call: TRBJ2-3; cdr3_aa: CASSSPTGGLGTDTQYF; cdr3_nt: TGTGCCAGCAGTTCTCCGACAGGGGGCTTGGGCACAGATACGCAGTATTTT
v_call: TRBV5-1; cdr3_length: 16; d_call: TRBD1; clone_size: .; j_call: TRBJ2-1; cdr3_aa: CASSPVTGGSYNEQFF; cdr3_nt: TGCGCCAGCAGCCCGGTAACAGGGGGTTCCTACAATGAGCAGTTCTTC
v_call: TRBV19; cdr3_length: 15; d_call: .; clone_size: .; j_call: TRBJ2-7; cdr3_aa: CASNPRAGPAYEQYF; cdr3_nt: TGTGCCAGTAACCCCCGGGCGGGTCCTGCCTACGAGCAGTACTTC
v_call: TRBV7-3; cdr3_length: 15; d_call: .; clone_size: once; j_call: TRBJ2-2; cdr3_aa: CASSPRGLNTGELFF; cdr3_nt: TGTGCCAGCAGCCCCCGAGGCTTGAACACCGGGGAGCTGTTTTTT
v_call: TRBV30; cdr3_length: 13; d_call: TRBD1; clone_size: .; j_call: TRBJ1-5; cdr3_aa: CAWSVQGAQPQHF; cdr3_nt: TGTGCCTGGAGTGTACAGGGGGCTCAGCCCCAGCATTTT
v_call: TRBV12-5; cdr3_length: 16; d_call: TRBD1; clone_size: once; j_call: TRBJ1-5; cdr3_aa: CASGGAEGQDNQPQHF; cdr3_nt: TGTGCTAGTGGCGGAGCGGAGGGACAGGACAATCAGCCCCAGCATTTT
v_call: TRBV6-1; cdr3_length: 15; d_call: .; clone_size: .; j_call: TRBJ1-5; cdr3_aa: CASSEGAISNQPQHF; cdr3_nt: TGTGCCAGCAGTGAAGGGGCTATTAGCAATCAGCCCCAGCATTTT
v_call: TRBV14; cdr3_length: 12; d_call: TRBD2; clone_size: .; j_call: TRBJ2-7; cdr3_aa: CASSPGRGEQYF; cdr3_nt: TGTGCCAGCAGCCCAGGGAGGGGAGAGCAGTACTTC
v_call: TRBV4-3; cdr3_length: 18; d_call: TRBD1; clone_size: few; j_call: TRBJ1-1; cdr3_aa: CASSQDPGQGPWNTEAFF; cdr3_nt: TGCGCCAGCAGCCAAGATCCGGGACAGGGCCCATGGAACACTGAAGCTTTCTTT
v_call: TRBV4-1; cdr3_length: 13; d_call: .; clone_size: .; j_call: TRBJ2-7; cdr3_aa: CASSLRGAYEQYF; cdr3_nt: TGCGCCAGCAGCTTGCGCGGAGCCTACGAGCAGTACTTC